This T cell receptor beta chain was identified during a study of beta chain features in type 1 diabetes. Study information: Examination covered under 120 million sorted cells spanning all samples.

Reverse transcribing all isolated RNA meant expressed TCRB transcripts were sequenced. TCRdb's table, derived via immunoSEQ multiplex PCR, lists solely in-frame clones and lacks some. This sample yields about 700,000 clones, of which 13% are seen a single time; about 0.02% belongs to the top ten. CDR1 and CDR2 (germline): LGHNT, FRNRAP. Trimming left V 7 bases short and J 5 bases short, with 8 bases between. This CDR3 has 11 residues. This clone was detected a few times. No antigen is known for it. The study's findings and limits: Relative to healthy donors, patients appeared to have naive, central memory and Treg TCRB repertoires that were more similar. Shorter TCRB CDR3s, moderately but significantly so, marked every one of the four CD4+ subsets in Type 1 diabetes patients.

The clonotype was recovered from a man in his late teens or twenties with type 1 diabetes. The material sequenced was naive CD4+ T cells from blood. The chain links TRBV12-5 to TRBJ2-5, with D hard to call. For the CDR3, the DNA is TGTGCTAGTGCCCACGGCGAGACCCAGTACTTC. It is translated as CASAHGETQYF.